A single sample is the source of the 5 T cell receptor beta chains below, sequenced in a study of T cell responses to AZD1222 COVID-19 vaccine. Repertoires were generated with immunoSEQ multiplex PCR, while TCRdb's copy carries only in-frame clones and drops some. The sample carries about 160,000 clones, roughly nine tenths recorded once. The sequenced sample was peripheral blood, obtained on day 0 of AZD1222 vaccination. These receptors were taken from an adult in good health.

A single count supports this clone. The rearrangement joins TRBV7-2 to TRBJ2-7, with 11 positions matching TRBD1. This CDR3 region has 15 residues. The V gene's germline CDR1 is SGHTA and CDR2 FQGNSA. With 5 bases clipped from V and 2 bases from J, the junction kept 5 bases outside the gene matches. CDR3 in DNA: TGTGCCAGCAGCATCCCGGGACAGGGGGCCTACGAGCAGTACTTC. Its protein is CASSIPGQGAYEQYF.

The chain recombines TRBV5-1 with TRBJ2-1; no firm D call. CDR1 SGHRS and CDR2 YFSETQ come from the germline V gene. The CDR3 has 11 residues. V lost 0 bases and J lost 8, with 3 bases in between. Here the CDR3 reads CASSLVDEQFF. Written as DNA, the CDR3 is TGCGCCAGCAGCTTGGTCGATGAGCAGTTCTTC.

This chain links TRBV19 with TRBJ1-5, with D hard to call. Trimming pared 7 bases from V and 0 bases from J, leaving 7 bases between. The germline CDR1 and CDR2 sequences are LNHDA and SQIVND (reference sequence). This CDR3 spans 13 amino acids. This CDR3 is CASTYHSNQPQHF. DNA for the CDR3: TGTGCCAGTACCTACCATAGCAATCAGCCCCAGCATTTT.

The rearrangement links TRBV10-2 to TRBJ1-2, with D possibly matching TRBD1 (5 bases). The germline CDR1 and CDR2 sequences are WSHSY and SAAADI. This CDR3 has 14 residues. V gave up 5 bases and J gave up 2 bases, with 12 bases separating them. CDR3 in DNA: TGCGCCAGCAGTAAGGGGTTCTCCAACTATGGCTACACCTTC. Encoded protein: CASSKGFSNYGYTF.

This clone appeared a single time. The chain uses TRBV5-1 and TRBJ2-5; TRBD1 matches 10 bases. This CDR3 contains 15 residues. Losses at the gene ends were 0 bases for V and 3 bases for J; bases not matched to a gene: 2. Germline CDR1 reads SGHRS; CDR2 reads YFSETQ. CDR3 in amino acids: CASSLGGTGEETQYF. CDR3 coding DNA: TGCGCCAGCAGCTTGGGGGGGACAGGGGAAGAGACCCAGTACTTC.